Detailed here is one T cell receptor beta chain. The antigen this receptor binds is unknown. Qualities for individual bases were not recorded, and no much larger clone is one base off. Library construction relied on the immunoSEQ multiplex PCR assay. What TCRdb holds here is the immuneACCESS table cut down to in-frame rearrangements. Part of the clones is not present; checked against another copy, under half of the missing clones reflect an unresolved V gene, and the others are unexplained. This sample comprises roughly 20,000 clones, 92% of them detected only once. The ten most abundant clones make up about 17% of the sample. CDR1 LNHDA and CDR2 SQIVND were looked up in the germline V gene (reference sequence). CDR3 length: 16 amino acids, cysteine to phenylalanine. The retained sequence is limited to the CDR3, 48 bases, with the frame set at the first base. Deletion took 6 bases off V and 4 bases off J, with a span of 20 bases between the germline ends.

This record comes from a study of chemoradiotherapy in HPV16-positive cancers (dated 2022 in TCRdb). For the study in its entirety: Candidate HPV-specific T-cell clones and common TCR motifs were defined by functional T-cell assays performed on cells from a couple of HPV16-positive patients. The candidate HPV-specific TCRs and motifs were subsequently tracked in TCR repertoires obtained from roughly 85 patients with HPV-related cancers. The study asked whether T-cell immunity to the HPV oncoproteins E6 and E7 changes during chemoradiotherapy and whether this immunity affects survival. Summary of the overall study and its limitations: Expansion of candidate HPV-specific clones and E7-related TCR motifs was observed in the tumor microenvironment during treatment, whereas no such expansion was observed for non-HPV-specific T cells. The functional definition of HPV-specific T cells was derived from only a couple of HPV16-positive patients, and the survival association was reported for HPV16-positive patients. In HPV16-positive patients, expansion of HPV-responsive T cells during chemoradiotherapy was found to be associated with improved recurrence-free survival.

Repertoires were sampled repeatedly over the course of chemoradiotherapy so that clonal expansion in the tumor microenvironment could be followed. The sample in question was blood, obtained from a patient who underwent chemoradiotherapy. The source of this sequence is a human donor with HPV-associated anogenital cancer. The V and J genes are TRBV19 and TRBJ2-3, and the D gene may be TRBD2, 7 bases matching. The DNA sequence is as follows: TGTGCCAGTAGCCTCTTCCCAGGGGAGGGGGCAGATACGCAGTATTTT. This translates into CASSLFPGEGADTQYF. The full variable domain, with segments outside the CDR3 supplied by the reference TRBV19 and TRBJ2-3 proteins, appears as DGGITQSPKYLFRKEGQNVTLSCEQNLNHDAMYWYRQDPGQGLRLIYYSQIVNDFQKGDIAEGYSVSREKKESFPLTVTSAQKNPTAFYLCASSLFPGEGADTQYFGPGTRLTVL.